Presented here are 15 T cell receptor beta chains from one specimen sequenced in a study of blood T cell repertoires in COVID-19. The data were produced by immunoSEQ multiplex PCR, yet TCRdb's version contains in-frame clones alone and is incomplete. This table holds 50,000 or so clones, 80% to 90% found once. Sequenced sample: peripheral blood. These receptors were collected from a middle-aged man with active COVID-19.

Of note for this clone: A read error may account for a junction end that differs from germline. The chain uses TRBV4-2 and TRBJ2-6; TRBD1 matches at 8 bases. The germline CDR1 and CDR2 sequences are LGHNA and YNFKEQ. CDR3 length: 18 residues. CDR3 DNA: TGTGCCAGCAGTCAAGGCGGGCAGGGGGCTTCTGGGGCCAACGTCCTGACTTTC. Translation gives CASSQGGQGASGANVLTF.

The chain uses TRBV6-1 and TRBJ2-5; weak D call: TRBD2 (7 bases). This CDR3 region has 14 residues. CDR1 is MNHNS and CDR2 is SASEGT in the germline V gene. V lost 3 bases and J 5 bases, leaving 13 bases between the germline ends. In nucleotides, the CDR3 is TGTGCCAGCAGTGATAACGGGGGGCGGGAGACCCAGTACTTC. This encodes CASSDNGGRETQYF.

This chain joins TRBV2 and TRBJ2-7; possibly TRBD2 for D (7 bases). CDR3 length: 14 amino acids. V was pared by 3 bases and J by 4 bases, with 13 bases between. Germline V gene data show CDR1 as SNHLY and CDR2 as FYNNEI. The CDR3 region is CASSDGGLVYEQYF. CDR3 DNA: TGTGCCAGCAGTGACGGGGGGCTGGTATACGAGCAGTACTTC.

The chain carries TRBV6-5 and TRBJ2-7; D not certain. V shed 8 bases and J shed 4 bases, with 15 bases lying between them. CDR1 is MNHEY, CDR2 SVGAGI, per germline. The CDR3 contains 13 residues. CDR3 loop: CASEALYAYEQYF. In DNA form, the CDR3 reads TGTGCCAGCGAGGCGCTCTATGCATACGAGCAGTACTTC.

The chain combines TRBV12-3 or TRBV12-4 with TRBJ1-2; D call uncertain. V lost 6 bases, J lost 3 bases, and 8 bases lay in between. CDR3 size: 12 residues. CDR3 nucleotide sequence: TGTGCCAGCAGCACCATAGACTATGGCTACACCTTC. Its translation is CASSTIDYGYTF.

The chain joins TRBV19 to TRBJ2-2; 7 bases align to TRBD1. Germline V gene lookup returns CDR1 LNHDA and CDR2 SQIVND (reference sequence). The CDR3 is 16 residues long. The V segment lost 6 bases and the J segment 0 bases; nucleotides outside the gene matches: 7. The CDR3 loop reads CASRTRTGPNTGELFF. The CDR3 nucleotides read TGTGCCAGTAGAACCCGGACAGGCCCGAACACCGGGGAGCTGTTTTTT.

The rearrangement joins TRBV7-7 to TRBJ2-5; 10 nucleotides match TRBD2. J gave up 2 bases and V 4 bases, and 4 bases lay outside the gene matches. The CDR3 totals 15 residues. The germline V gene has CDR1 SSHAT and CDR2 FNYEAQ (reference sequence). The CDR3 bases are TGTGCCAGCAGCTATGGACTAGCGGCACAAGAGACCCAGTACTTC. Residues: CASSYGLAAQETQYF.

V usage is TRBV11-2 and J usage is TRBJ2-3; D possibly corresponds to TRBD2 (5 bases). Germline lookup yields CDR1 SGHAT and CDR2 FQNNGV. The CDR3 length is 16 residues. Trimming stripped 4 bases from V and 6 bases from J, with 20 bases between. In DNA, the CDR3 is TGTGCCAGCAGCTCCCCCCGGGCCTATAGCGACGATACGCAGTATTTT. It encodes CASSSPRAYSDDTQYF.

This clone has more than one count but fewer than ten. CDR3 DNA sequence: TGTGCCAGTAGTGCTCCCGGTAACTCCTATAATTCACCCCTCCACTTT. Its protein product is CASSAPGNSYNSPLHF. V gene TRBV19 combines with J gene TRBJ1-6, with D unclear. V was clipped by 5 bases and J by 0 bases, with 11 bases between them. CDR1 is LNHDA and CDR2 is SQIVND in the germline V gene (reference sequence). There are 16 residues in the CDR3.

This chain connects TRBV2 to TRBJ2-3; 9 nucleotides line up with TRBD1. The germline gives CDR1 SNHLY, CDR2 FYNNEI. The V and J ends lost 8 bases and 3 bases, in that order; junction bases with no gene match: 6. The CDR3 totals 14 residues. The CDR3 is CASGSGQGTDTQYF. CDR3 in DNA: TGTGCCAGCGGTTCGGGACAGGGAACAGATACGCAGTATTTT. Drawing the rest from reference TRBV2 and TRBJ2-3, the complete variable domain is EPEVTQTPSHQVTQMGQEVILRCVPISNHLYFYWYRQILGQKVEFLVSFYNNEISEKSEIFDDQFSVERPDGSNFTLKIRSTKLEDSAMYFCASGSGQGTDTQYFGPGTRLTVL.

V and J are TRBV6-1 and TRBJ1-6; D not certain. V was cut by 5 bases and J by 7 bases, with 12 bases left in between. Germline V lookup: CDR1 MNHNS, CDR2 SASEGT. This CDR3 region has 14 residues. The CDR3 loop reads CASSPGSGNSPLHF. The CDR3 DNA follows: TGTGCCAGCAGTCCGGGGAGTGGGAATTCACCCCTCCACTTT.

The chain has TRBV11-2 and TRBJ2-2; 11 bases fit TRBD2. CDR1 and CDR2 (germline): SGHAT, FQNNGV. V trimming: 1 base; J trimming: 3 bases; junction bases outside the gene matches: 4. CDR3 size: 17 residues. CDR3 DNA sequence: TGTGCCAGCAGCTTAGCTGGGACTAGCGGTTACACCGGGGAGCTGTTTTTT. It is translated as CASSLAGTSGYTGELFF.

The J gene is TRBJ2-1, the V gene TRBV27; maybe TRBD1 (5 bases). The CDR3 extends over 16 amino acids. The V gene's germline CDR1 is MNHEY and CDR2 SMNVEV (reference sequence). The V and J ends lost 5 bases and 2 bases respectively, with 16 bases between them. The CDR3: CASSPRVSLPYNEQFF. The CDR3 DNA sequence: TGTGCCAGCAGTCCCAGGGTTAGTCTACCCTACAATGAGCAGTTCTTC.

The genes are TRBV6-6 and TRBJ2-7; 15 bases match TRBD2. The CDR3 is 18 amino acids. Germline V CDR1 and CDR2: MNHNY, SVGAGI (reference sequence). V was pared by 5 bases and J by 0 bases, with 8 bases of the junction left unmatched. CDR3 nucleotide sequence: TGTGCCAGCAGTCCCCCGGGACTAGCGGGAGGTACCTCCTACGAGCAGTACTTC. The encoded protein is CASSPPGLAGGTSYEQYF.

The CDR3 region is CASSLNLLEKLFF. For the CDR3, the DNA is TGTGCCAGCAGCTTAAACCTACTTGAAAAACTGTTTTTT. The J gene is TRBJ1-4, the V gene TRBV7-2; D remains ambiguous. V was clipped by 2 bases and J by 7 bases, with 8 bases between them. Per the germline V gene, CDR1 is SGHTA and CDR2 is FQGNSA. The CDR3 spans 13 residues.